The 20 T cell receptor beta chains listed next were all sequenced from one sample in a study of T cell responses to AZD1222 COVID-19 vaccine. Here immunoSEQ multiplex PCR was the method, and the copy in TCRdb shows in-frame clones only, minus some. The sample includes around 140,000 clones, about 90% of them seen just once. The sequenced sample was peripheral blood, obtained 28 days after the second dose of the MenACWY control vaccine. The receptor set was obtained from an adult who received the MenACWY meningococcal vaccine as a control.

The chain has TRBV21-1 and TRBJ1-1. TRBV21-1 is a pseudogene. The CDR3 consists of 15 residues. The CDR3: CASSKWGHPNTEAFF. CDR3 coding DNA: TGTGCCAGCAGCAAATGGGGTCATCCGAACACTGAAGCTTTCTTT.

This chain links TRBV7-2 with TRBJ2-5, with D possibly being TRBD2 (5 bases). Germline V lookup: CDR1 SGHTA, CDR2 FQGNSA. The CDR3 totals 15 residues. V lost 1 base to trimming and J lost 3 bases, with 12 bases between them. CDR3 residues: CASSLGRTGKETQYF. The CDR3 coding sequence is TGTGCCAGCAGCTTAGGACGGACGGGGAAAGAGACCCAGTACTTC.

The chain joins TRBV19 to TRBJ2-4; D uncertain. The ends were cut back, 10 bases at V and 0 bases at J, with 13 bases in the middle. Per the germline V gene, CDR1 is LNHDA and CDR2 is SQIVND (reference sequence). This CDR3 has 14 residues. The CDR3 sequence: CAKKRQLAKNIQYF. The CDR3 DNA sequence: TGTGCCAAAAAACGACAACTAGCCAAAAACATTCAGTACTTC.

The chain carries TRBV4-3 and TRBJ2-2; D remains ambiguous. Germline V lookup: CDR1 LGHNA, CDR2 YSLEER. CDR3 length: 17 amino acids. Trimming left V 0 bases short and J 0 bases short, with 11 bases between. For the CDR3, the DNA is TGCGCCAGCAGCCAAGATGAAGGTGGAACGAACACCGGGGAGCTGTTTTTT. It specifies CASSQDEGGTNTGELFF.

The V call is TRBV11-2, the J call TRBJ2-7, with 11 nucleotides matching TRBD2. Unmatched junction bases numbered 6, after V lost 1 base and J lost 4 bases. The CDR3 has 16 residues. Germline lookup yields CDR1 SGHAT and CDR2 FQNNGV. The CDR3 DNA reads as TGTGCCAGCAGCTTAGCCTCACTAGCGGGAGTATACGAGCAGTACTTC. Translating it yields CASSLASLAGVYEQYF. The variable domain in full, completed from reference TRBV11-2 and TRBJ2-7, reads EAGVAQSPRYKIIEKRQSVAFWCNPISGHATLYWYQQILGQGPKLLIQFQNNGVVDDSQLPKDRFSAERLKGVDSTLKIQPAKLEDSAVYLCASSLASLAGVYEQYFGPGTRLTVT.

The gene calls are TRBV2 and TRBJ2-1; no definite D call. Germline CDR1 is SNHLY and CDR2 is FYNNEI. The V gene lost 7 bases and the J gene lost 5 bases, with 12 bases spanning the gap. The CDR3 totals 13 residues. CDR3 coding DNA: TGTGCCAGCATCAACAGCTGGCACAATGAGCAGTTCTTC. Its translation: CASINSWHNEQFF. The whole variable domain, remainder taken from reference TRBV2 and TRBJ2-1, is EPEVTQTPSHQVTQMGQEVILRCVPISNHLYFYWYRQILGQKVEFLVSFYNNEISEKSEIFDDQFSVERPDGSNFTLKIRSTKLEDSAMYFCASINSWHNEQFFGPGTRLTVL.

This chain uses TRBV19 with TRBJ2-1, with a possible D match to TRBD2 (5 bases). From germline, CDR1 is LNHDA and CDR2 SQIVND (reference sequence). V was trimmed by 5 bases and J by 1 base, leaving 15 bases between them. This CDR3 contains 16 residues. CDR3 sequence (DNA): TGTGCCAGTAGTCTACGAGGGAGAGGTTCCTACAATGAGCAGTTCTTC. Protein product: CASSLRGRGSYNEQFF.

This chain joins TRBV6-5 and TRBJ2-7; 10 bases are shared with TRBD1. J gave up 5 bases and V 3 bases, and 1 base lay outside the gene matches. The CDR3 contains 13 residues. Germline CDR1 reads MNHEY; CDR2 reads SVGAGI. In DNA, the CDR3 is TGTGCCAGCAGTTATGGGACAGGGGACGAGCAGTACTTC. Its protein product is CASSYGTGDEQYF.

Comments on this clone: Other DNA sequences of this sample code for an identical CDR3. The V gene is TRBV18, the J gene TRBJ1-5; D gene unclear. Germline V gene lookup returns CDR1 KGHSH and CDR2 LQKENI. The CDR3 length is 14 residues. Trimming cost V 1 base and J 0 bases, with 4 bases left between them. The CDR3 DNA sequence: TGTGCCAGCTCACCACAGGGTAGCAATCAGCCCCAGCATTTT. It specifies CASSPQGSNQPQHF.

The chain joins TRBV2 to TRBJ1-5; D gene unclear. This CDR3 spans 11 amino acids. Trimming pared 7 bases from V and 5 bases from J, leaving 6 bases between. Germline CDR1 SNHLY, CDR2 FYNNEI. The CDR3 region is CASKGDQPQHF. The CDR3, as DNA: TGTGCCAGCAAGGGAGATCAGCCCCAGCATTTT.

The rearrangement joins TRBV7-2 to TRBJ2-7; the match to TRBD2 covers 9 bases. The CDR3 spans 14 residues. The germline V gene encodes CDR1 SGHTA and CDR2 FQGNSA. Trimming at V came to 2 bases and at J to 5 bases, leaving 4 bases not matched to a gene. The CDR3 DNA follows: TGTGCCAGCAGCTTAAATAGCGGGGGTAACGAGCAGTACTTC. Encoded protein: CASSLNSGGNEQYF.

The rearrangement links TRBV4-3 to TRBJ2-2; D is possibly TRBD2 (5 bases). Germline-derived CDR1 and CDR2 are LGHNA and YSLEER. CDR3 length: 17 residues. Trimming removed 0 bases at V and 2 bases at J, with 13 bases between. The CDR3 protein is CASSQDLGRTNTGELFF. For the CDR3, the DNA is TGCGCCAGCAGCCAAGATCTAGGACGGACTAACACCGGGGAGCTGTTTTTT.

The CDR3 nucleotides read TGTGCCAGCAAACCGGAACAGGTTGACTATAATTCACCCCTCCACTTT. It codes for CASKPEQVDYNSPLHF. The chain carries TRBV2 and TRBJ1-6; tentatively, D is TRBD1 (5 bases). This CDR3 is 16 amino acids long. V dropped 7 bases and J dropped 3 bases, with 16 bases sitting between them. CDR1 SNHLY and CDR2 FYNNEI come from the germline V gene. Filled out from reference TRBV2 and TRBJ1-6, the complete variable domain reads EPEVTQTPSHQVTQMGQEVILRCVPISNHLYFYWYRQILGQKVEFLVSFYNNEISEKSEIFDDQFSVERPDGSNFTLKIRSTKLEDSAMYFCASKPEQVDYNSPLHFGNGTRLTVT.

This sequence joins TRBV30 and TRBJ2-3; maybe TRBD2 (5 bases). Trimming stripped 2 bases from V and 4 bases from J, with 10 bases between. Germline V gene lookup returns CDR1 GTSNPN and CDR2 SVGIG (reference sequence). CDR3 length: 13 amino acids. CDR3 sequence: CAWSYYGADTQYF. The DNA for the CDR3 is TGTGCCTGGAGTTATTACGGGGCAGATACGCAGTATTTT.

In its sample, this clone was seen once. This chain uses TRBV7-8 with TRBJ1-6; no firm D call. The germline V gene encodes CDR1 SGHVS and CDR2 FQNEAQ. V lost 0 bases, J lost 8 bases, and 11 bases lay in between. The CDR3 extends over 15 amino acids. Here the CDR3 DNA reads TGTGCCAGCAGCTTAGCCGGGATGGCTGATTCACCCCTCCACTTT. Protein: CASSLAGMADSPLHF.

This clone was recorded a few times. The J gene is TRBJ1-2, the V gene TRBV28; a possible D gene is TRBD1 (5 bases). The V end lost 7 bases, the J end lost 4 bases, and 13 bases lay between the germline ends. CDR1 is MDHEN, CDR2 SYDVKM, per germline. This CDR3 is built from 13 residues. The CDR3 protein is CASIEGLGYGYTF. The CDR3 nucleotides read TGTGCCAGCATTGAGGGACTAGGCTATGGCTACACCTTC.

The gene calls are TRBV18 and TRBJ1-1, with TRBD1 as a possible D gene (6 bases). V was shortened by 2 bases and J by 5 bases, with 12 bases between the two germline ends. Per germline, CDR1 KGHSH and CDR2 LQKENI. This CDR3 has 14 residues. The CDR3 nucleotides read TGTGCCAGCTCACCAGCGGGGGGGCGGACTGAAGCTTTCTTT. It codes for CASSPAGGRTEAFF.

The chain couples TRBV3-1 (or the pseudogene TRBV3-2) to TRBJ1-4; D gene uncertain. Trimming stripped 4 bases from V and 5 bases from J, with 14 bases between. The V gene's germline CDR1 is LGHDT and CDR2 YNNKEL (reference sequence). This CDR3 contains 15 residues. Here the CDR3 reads CASSPLVQTNEKLFF. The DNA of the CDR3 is TGTGCCAGCAGCCCTTTGGTCCAAACGAATGAAAAACTGTTTTTT.

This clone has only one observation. The CDR3 bases are TGTGCCAGCAGTTTCCGGGCCCCTAGCAATCAGCCCCAGCATTTT. This sequence encodes CASSFRAPSNQPQHF. The chain combines TRBV6-2 or TRBV6-3 with TRBJ1-5; D not certain. The CDR3 has 15 residues. Germline V gene lookup returns CDR1 MNHEY and CDR2 SVGEGT. V was pared by 4 bases and J by 0 bases, with 10 bases between.

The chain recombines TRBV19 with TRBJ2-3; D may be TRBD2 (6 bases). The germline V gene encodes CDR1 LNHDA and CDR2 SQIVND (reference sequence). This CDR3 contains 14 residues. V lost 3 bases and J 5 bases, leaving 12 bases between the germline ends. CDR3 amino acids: CASSIGGAQDTQYF. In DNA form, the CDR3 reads TGTGCCAGTAGTATTGGCGGGGCCCAAGATACGCAGTATTTT.